This TCR beta chain stems from a study of T cells in localized non-small cell lung cancer. General study results and limits: One tumor region alone was sequenced, and heterogeneity therefore remains possible. Across samples, adjacent lung featured a median roughly 60 of the top 100 tumor clones. Those with higher blood T cell density had longer overall survival. Exceeding tumor, uninvolved adjacent lung had the highest T cell clonality.

As to this clone: Its matching antigen is unknown.

Some clones are missing from TCRdb's copy, which holds only in-frame ones; the method was immunoSEQ multiplex PCR. Of around 41,000 clones in the sample, 86% were seen once. CDR1 and CDR2 from the germline V gene are MNHNS and SASEGT. V dropped 5 bases and J dropped 5 bases, with 15 bases sitting between them. This CDR3 has 14 amino acids. The V call is TRBV6-1, the J call TRBJ1-2; D may be TRBD1 (5 bases). This sample comprised peripheral blood, obtained before any cancer treatment. The sequence came from a woman aged 18-49 years with stage III lung adenocarcinoma. Written as DNA, the CDR3 is TGTGCCAGCAGTAAGGACATCCTAAATTATGGCTACACCTTC. Translating it yields CASSKDILNYGYTF.